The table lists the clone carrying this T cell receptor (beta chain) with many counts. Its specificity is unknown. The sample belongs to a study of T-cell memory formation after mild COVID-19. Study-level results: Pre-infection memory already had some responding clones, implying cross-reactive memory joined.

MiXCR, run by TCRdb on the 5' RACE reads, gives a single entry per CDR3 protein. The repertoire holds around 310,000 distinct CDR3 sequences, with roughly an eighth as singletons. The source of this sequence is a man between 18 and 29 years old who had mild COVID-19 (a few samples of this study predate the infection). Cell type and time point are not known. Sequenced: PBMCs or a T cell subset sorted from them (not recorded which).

The CDR3 DNA is TGTGCCAGCAGCAGGACGGGGGGCGGTGCAGATACGCAGTATTTT. Its translation: CASSRTGGGADTQYF. V and J are TRBV7-6 and TRBJ2-3; TRBD2 is a possible D gene (7 bases). From germline, CDR1 is SGHVS and CDR2 FNYEAQ. This CDR3 has 15 amino acids. Between the trimmed V and J ends, which lost 5 bases and 4 bases, there was a span of 16 bases.